This T cell receptor (beta chain) was found in a study of early T cells in non-severe SARS-CoV-2 infection. Study in general: Bulk RNA from unsorted whole blood was sequenced; chains were unpaired. Broader study findings: VDJdb matches were skewed toward anti-spike CD8 T cell responses.

The ends were cut back, 6 bases at V and 0 bases at J, with 9 bases in the middle. Germline V lookup: CDR1 SGDLS, CDR2 YYNGEE. The CDR3 consists of 13 residues. This clonotype appeared a few times. Its antigen remains unknown. Researchers attached unique molecular identifiers to individual cDNA molecules. TCRdb independently ran MiXCR on the 5' RACE reads; one entry per CDR3 protein. This table has over 45,000 distinct CDR3 sequences, about 6.4% appearing once. The chain uses TRBV9 and TRBJ2-5; D is undetermined. Sequenced here: whole blood, sampled at baseline. The TCR comes from an adult who was a healthcare worker with PCR-confirmed SARS-CoV-2 infection or an uninfected control (not recorded which). Written as DNA, the CDR3 is TGTGCCAGCAACAAAGACTACCAAGAGACCCAGTACTTC. Its protein is CASNKDYQETQYF.